The clone carrying this T cell receptor beta chain appeared a single time. Its specificity is unknown. The PCR contained 60 Vbeta and 13 Jbeta primers. The method was immunoSEQ multiplex PCR; TCRdb's version includes in-frame clones alone and lacks a portion of them. The table records over 150,000 clones, roughly 67% of them present only once. This entry is derived from a study of cytomegalovirus exposure and HLA in healthy donors. Findings and caveats of the study: Later analysis suggested most CMV-associated TCR beta chains were HLA-restricted. There was a cluster of highly shared sequence variants that was likely a sequencing artifact. Segments of the TCR beta V type were, in most cases, productive about 87% or about 30% of the time in an earlier analysis. V- and J-gene trimming of TCR beta was linked (in a later analysis) to a missense DCLRE1C variant.

CDR3 length equals 16 residues. Deletions cut 2 bases from V and 0 bases from J, with 13 bases between. Germline CDR1 reads MNHEY; CDR2 reads SVGAGI. The sequence came from a woman aged 18-30 years in good health and CMV-seropositive. Sequencing was carried out using PBMCs. The chain joins TRBV6-5 to TRBJ1-1, with D tentatively TRBD1 (6 bases). CDR3 sequence reads: CASSYRLDRLNTEAFF. In nucleotides, the CDR3 is TGTGCCAGCAGTTACCGGCTGGACAGACTGAACACTGAAGCTTTCTTT.